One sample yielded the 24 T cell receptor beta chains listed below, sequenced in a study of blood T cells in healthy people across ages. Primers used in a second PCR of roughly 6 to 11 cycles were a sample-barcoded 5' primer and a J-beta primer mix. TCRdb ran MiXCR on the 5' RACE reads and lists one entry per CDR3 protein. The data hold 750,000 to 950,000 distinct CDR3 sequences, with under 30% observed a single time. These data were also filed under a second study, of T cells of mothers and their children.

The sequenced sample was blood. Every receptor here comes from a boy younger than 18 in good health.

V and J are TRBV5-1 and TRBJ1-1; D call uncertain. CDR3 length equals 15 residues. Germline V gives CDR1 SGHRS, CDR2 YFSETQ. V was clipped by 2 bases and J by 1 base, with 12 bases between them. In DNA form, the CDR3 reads TGCGCCAGCAGCTTAGTGGTAGGGAAGAACACTGAAGCTTTCTTT. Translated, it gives CASSLVVGKNTEAFF. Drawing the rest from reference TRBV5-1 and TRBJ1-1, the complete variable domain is KAGVTQTPRYLIKTRGQQVTLSCSPISGHRSVSWYQQTPGQGLQFLFEYFSETQRNKGNFPGRFSGRQFSNSRSEMNVSTLELGDSALYLCASSLVVGKNTEAFFGQGTRLTVV.

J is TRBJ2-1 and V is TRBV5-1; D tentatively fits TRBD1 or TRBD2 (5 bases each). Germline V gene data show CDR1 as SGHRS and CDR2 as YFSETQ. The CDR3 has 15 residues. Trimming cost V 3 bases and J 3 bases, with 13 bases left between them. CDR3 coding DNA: TGCGCCAGCAGCTCCCCCCGGGACCACTACAATGAGCAGTTCTTC. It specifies CASSSPRDHYNEQFF.

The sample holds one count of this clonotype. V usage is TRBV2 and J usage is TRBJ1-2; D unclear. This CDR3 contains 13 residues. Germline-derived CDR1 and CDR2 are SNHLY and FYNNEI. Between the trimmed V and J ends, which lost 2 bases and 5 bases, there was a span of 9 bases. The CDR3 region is CASSEWASYGYTF. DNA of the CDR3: TGTGCCAGCAGTGAATGGGCAAGTTATGGCTACACCTTC.

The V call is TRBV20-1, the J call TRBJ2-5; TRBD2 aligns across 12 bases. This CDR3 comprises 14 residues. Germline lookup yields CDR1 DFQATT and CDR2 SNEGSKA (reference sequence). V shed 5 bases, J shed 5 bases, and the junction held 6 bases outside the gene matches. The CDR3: CSALRLAGDETQYF. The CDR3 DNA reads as TGCAGTGCTTTAAGACTAGCGGGGGATGAGACCCAGTACTTC.

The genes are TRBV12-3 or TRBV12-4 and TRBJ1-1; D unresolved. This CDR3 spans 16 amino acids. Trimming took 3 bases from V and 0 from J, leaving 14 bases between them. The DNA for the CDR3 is TGTGCCAGCAGTTTCTACCTGGGCGGCATGAACACTGAAGCTTTCTTT. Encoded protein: CASSFYLGGMNTEAFF.

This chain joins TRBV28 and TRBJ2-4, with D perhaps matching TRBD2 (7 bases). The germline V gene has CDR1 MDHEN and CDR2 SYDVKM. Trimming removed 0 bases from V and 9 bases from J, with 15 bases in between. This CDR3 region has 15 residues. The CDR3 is CASSLWGRGDSIQYF. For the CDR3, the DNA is TGTGCCAGCAGTTTATGGGGGAGGGGGGATTCCATTCAGTACTTC.

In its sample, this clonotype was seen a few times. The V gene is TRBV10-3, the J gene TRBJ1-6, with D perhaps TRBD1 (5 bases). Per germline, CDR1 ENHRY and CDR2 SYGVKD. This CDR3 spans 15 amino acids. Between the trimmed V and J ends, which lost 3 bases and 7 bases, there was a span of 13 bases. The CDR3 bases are TGTGCCATCAGTGAACTCGGGACGGAGAATTCACCCCTCCACTTT. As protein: CAISELGTENSPLHF.

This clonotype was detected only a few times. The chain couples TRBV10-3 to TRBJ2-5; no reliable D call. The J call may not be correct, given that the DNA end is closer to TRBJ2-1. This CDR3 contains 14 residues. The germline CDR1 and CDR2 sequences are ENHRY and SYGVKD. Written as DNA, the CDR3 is TGTGCCATCAGTGACGTCCGTCAATACAATGAGCAGTTCTTC. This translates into CAISDVRQYNEQFF.

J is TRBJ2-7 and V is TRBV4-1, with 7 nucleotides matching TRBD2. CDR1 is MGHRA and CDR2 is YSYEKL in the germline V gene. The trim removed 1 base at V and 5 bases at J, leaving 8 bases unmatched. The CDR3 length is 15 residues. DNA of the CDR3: TGCGCCAGCAGCCAAGTCAGGGAGGGATCCCACGAGCAGTACTTC. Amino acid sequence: CASSQVREGSHEQYF.

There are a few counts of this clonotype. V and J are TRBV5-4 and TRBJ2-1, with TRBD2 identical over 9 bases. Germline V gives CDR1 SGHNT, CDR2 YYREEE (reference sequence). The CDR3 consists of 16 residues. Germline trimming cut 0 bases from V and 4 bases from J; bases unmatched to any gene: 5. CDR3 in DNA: TGTGCCAGCAGCTTGGACAGCGGGGGGTCATACAATGAGCAGTTCTTC. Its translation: CASSLDSGGSYNEQFF.

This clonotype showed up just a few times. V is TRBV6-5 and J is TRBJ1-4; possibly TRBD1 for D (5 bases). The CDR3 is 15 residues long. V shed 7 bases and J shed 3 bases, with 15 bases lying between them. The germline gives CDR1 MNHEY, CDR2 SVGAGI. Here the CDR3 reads CASTPWAGSNEKLFF. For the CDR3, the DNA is TGTGCCAGCACTCCCTGGGCAGGGTCTAATGAAAAACTGTTTTTT.

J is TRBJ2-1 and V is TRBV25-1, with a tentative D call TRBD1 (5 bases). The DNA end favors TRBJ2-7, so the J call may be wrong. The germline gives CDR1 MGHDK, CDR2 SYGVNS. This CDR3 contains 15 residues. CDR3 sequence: CASSGHNPGRYEQYF. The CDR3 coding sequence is TGTGCCAGCAGTGGGCACAACCCAGGGCGGTACGAGCAGTACTTC.

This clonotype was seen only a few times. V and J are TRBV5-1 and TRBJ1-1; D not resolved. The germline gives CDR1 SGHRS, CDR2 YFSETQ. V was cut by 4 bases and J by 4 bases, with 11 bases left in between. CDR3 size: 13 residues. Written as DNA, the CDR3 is TGCGCCAGCAGCCCGGAAGTCGGCACTGAAGCTTTCTTT. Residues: CASSPEVGTEAFF.

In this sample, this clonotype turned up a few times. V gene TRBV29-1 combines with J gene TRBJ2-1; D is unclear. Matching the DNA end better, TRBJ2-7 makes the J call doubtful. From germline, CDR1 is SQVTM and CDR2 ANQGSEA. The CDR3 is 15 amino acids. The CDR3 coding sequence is TGCAGCGTTGAAGAAACCGGGTCCTATTCCTACGAGCAGTACTTC. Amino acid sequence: CSVEETGSYSYEQYF.

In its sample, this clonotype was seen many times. This CDR3 reads CASSLVTDEQYF. CDR3 coding DNA: TGTGCCAGCAGCTTAGTGACAGACGAGCAGTACTTC. The chain uses TRBV11-2 and TRBJ2-7; D is perhaps TRBD1 (5 bases). The ends were cut back, 1 base at V and 5 bases at J, with 6 bases in the middle. The CDR3 totals 12 residues. The germline CDR1 and CDR2 sequences are SGHAT and FQNNGV.

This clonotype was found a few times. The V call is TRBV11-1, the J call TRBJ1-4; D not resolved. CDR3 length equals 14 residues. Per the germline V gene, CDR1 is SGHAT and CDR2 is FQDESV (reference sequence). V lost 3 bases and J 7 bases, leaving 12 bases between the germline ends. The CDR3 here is CASSFSDRGEKLFF. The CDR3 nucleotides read TGTGCCAGCAGCTTCTCCGATAGAGGTGAAAAACTGTTTTTT.

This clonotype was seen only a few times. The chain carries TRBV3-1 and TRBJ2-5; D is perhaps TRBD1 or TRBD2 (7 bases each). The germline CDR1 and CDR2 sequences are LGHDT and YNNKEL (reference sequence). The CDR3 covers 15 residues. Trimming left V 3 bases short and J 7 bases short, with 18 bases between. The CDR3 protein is CASSHRQGWEGTQYF. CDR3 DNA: TGTGCCAGCAGCCACCGACAGGGCTGGGAGGGGACCCAGTACTTC.

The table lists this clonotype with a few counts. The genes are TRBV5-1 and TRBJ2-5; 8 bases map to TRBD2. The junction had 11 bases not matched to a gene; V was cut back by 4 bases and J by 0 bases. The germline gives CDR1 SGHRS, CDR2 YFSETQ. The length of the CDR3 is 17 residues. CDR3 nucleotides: TGCGCCAGCAGCCACCCTTTCCGCGGGGGGTACCAAGAGACCCAGTACTTC. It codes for CASSHPFRGGYQETQYF.

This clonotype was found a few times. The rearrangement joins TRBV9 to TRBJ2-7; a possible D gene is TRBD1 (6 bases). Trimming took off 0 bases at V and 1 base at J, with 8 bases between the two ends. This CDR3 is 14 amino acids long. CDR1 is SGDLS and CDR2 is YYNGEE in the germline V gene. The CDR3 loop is CASSVDTGSYEQYF. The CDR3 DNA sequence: TGTGCCAGCAGCGTAGATACAGGGTCCTACGAGCAGTACTTC.

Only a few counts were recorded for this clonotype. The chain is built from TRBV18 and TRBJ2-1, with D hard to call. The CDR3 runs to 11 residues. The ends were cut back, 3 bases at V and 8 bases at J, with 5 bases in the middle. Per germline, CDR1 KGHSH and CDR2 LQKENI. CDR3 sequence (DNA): TGTGCCAGCTCACCCATAGATGAGCAGTTCTTC. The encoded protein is CASSPIDEQFF.

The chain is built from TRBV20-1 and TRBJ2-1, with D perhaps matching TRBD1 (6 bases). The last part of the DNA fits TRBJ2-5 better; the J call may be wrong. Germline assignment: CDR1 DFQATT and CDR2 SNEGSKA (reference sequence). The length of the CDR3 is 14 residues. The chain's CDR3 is CSAKPDREQETQYF. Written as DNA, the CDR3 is TGCAGTGCCAAACCGGACAGAGAACAAGAGACCCAGTACTTC.

The CDR3: CASSGPGLPNEKLFF. The CDR3 DNA follows: TGTGCCAGCAGTGGGCCAGGGTTGCCTAATGAAAAACTGTTTTTT. This chain links TRBV6-1 with TRBJ1-4; a weak D match, TRBD1 (5 bases). Trimming took 4 bases from V and 3 from J, leaving 12 bases between them. The CDR3 has 15 residues. CDR1 is MNHNS, CDR2 SASEGT, per germline.

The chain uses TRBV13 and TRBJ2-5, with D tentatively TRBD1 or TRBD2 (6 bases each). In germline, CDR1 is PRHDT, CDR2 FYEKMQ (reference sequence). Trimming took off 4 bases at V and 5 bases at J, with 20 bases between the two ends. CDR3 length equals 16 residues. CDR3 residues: CASSSWRGASAETQYF. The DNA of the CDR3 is TGTGCCAGCAGCTCCTGGAGGGGGGCCAGCGCGGAGACCCAGTACTTC.

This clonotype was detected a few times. The CDR3 DNA follows: TGTGCCTGGGTGGGTCCGGTGGGAACAGATACGCAGTATTTT. This encodes CAWVGPVGTDTQYF. J is TRBJ2-3 and V is TRBV30; D not certain. V lost 5 bases, J lost 3 bases, and 15 bases lay in between. The CDR3 is made up of 14 amino acids. CDR1 and CDR2 from the germline V gene are GTSNPN and SVGIG (reference sequence).